The T cell receptor (beta chain) described here comes from a study of blood T cells in healthy people across ages. Whole-study context: Researchers report that template switching captured about one barcoded beta molecule per two T cells.

Germline-derived CDR1 and CDR2 are SGHKS and YYEKEE (reference sequence). V gave up 2 bases and J gave up 3 bases; unmatched junction bases: 13. The CDR3 covers 17 residues. The study, taken as a whole, reports: Diversity estimates from one million T cells were considered underestimates.

A J-beta primer mix and a sample-barcoded 5' primer were used in a second PCR of roughly 6 to 11 cycles. TCRdb re-analysed the 5' RACE reads in MiXCR, keeping a single row per CDR3 protein. Here the sample spans over 1.5 million distinct CDR3 sequences, about 49% being singletons. This clonotype came up once. Its antigen remains unidentified. The chain combines TRBV5-5 with TRBJ1-2, with 7 bases lining up with TRBD1. This TCR derives from a woman aged 40-49 years in good health. Source material: blood. The CDR3 DNA reads as TGTGCCAGCAGCTTTTCTAGGACTGGACAGGCGTACTATGGCTACACCTTC. Its translation is CASSFSRTGQAYYGYTF.